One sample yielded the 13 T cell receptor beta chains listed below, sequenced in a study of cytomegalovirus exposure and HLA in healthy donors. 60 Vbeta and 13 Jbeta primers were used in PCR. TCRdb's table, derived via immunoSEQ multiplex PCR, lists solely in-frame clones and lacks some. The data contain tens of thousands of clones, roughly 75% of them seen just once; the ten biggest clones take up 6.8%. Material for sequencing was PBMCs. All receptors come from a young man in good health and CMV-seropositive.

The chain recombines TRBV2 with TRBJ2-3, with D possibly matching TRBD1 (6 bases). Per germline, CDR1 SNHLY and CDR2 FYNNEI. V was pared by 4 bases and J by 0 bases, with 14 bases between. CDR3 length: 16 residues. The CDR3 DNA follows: TGTGCCAGCAGTGCCCAGGGGATCCCTAGCACAGATACGCAGTATTTT. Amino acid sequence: CASSAQGIPSTDTQYF.

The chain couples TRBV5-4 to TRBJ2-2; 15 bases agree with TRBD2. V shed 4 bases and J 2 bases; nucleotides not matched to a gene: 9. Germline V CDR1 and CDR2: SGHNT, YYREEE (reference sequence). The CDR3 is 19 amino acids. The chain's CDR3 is CASSLTWGLAGGNTGELFF. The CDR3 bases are TGTGCCAGCAGCCTGACTTGGGGACTAGCGGGGGGCAACACCGGGGAGCTGTTTTTT.

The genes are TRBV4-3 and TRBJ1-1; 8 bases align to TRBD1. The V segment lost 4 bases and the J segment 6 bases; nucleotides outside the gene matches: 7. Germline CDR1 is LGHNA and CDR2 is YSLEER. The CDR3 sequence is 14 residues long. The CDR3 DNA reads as TGCGCCAGCAGCCGAATAGGACAGGGCCCTGAAGCTTTCTTT. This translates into CASSRIGQGPEAFF.

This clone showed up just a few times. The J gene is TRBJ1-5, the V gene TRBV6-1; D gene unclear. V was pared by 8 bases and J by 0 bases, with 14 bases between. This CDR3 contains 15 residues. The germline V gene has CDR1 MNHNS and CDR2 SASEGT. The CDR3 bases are TGTGCCAGCCAGATCCGAGGTTCTAGCAATCAGCCCCAGCATTTT. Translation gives CASQIRGSSNQPQHF.

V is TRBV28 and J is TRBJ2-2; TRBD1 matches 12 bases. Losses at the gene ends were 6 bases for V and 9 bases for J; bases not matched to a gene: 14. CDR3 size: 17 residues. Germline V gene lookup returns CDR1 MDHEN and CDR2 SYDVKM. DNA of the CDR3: TGTGCCAGCAGCTCATACGGAACGGGACAGGGGGCCCGGGAGCTGTTTTTT. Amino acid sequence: CASSSYGTGQGARELFF.

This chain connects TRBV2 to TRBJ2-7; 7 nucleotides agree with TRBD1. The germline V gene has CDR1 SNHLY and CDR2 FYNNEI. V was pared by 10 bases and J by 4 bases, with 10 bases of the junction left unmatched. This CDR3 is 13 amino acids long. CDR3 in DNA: TGTGCCATCTCTTTGGACAGGAGATACGAGCAGTACTTC. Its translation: CAISLDRRYEQYF.

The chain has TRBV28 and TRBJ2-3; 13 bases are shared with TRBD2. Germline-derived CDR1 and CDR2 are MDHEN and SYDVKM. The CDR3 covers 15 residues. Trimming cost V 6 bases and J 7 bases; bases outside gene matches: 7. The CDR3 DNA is TGTGCCAGCAGACCCCGGACTAGCGGGGGAAATACGCAGTATTTT. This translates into CASRPRTSGGNTQYF.

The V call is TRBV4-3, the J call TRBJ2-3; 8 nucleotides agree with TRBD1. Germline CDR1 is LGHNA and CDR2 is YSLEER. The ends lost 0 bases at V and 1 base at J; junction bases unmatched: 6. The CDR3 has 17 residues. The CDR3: CASSQDLGGQGTDTQYF. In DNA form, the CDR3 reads TGCGCCAGCAGCCAAGATTTAGGGGGACAGGGCACAGATACGCAGTATTTT.

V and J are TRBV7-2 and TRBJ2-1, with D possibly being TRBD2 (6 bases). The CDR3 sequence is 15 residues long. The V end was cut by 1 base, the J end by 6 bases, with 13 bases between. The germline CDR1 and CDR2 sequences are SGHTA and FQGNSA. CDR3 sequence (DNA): TGTGCCAGCAGCTTAGGACTAGGAAACAGCAATGAGCAGTTCTTC. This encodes CASSLGLGNSNEQFF.

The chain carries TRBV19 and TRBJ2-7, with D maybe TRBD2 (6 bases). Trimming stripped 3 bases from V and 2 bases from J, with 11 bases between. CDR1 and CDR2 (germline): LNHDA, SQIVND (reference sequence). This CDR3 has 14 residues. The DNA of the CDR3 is TGTGCCAGTAGTATGTTCGGGGGAGCCTACGAGCAGTACTTC. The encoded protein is CASSMFGGAYEQYF.

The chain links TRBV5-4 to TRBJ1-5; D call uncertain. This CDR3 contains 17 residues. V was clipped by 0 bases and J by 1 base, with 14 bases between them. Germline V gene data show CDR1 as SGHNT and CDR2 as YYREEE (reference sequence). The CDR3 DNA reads TGTGCCAGCAGCTTGGACGGGGTGGCAAGGAGCAATCAGCCCCAGCATTTT. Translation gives CASSLDGVARSNQPQHF.

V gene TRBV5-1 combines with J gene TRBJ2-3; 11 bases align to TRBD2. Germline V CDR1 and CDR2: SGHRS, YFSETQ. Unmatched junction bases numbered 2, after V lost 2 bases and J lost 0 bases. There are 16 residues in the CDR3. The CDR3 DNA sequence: TGCGCCAGCAGCTTCTGGACTAGCGGGAGCACAGATACGCAGTATTTT. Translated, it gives CASSFWTSGSTDTQYF. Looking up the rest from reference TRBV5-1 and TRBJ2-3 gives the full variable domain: KAGVTQTPRYLIKTRGQQVTLSCSPISGHRSVSWYQQTPGQGLQFLFEYFSETQRNKGNFPGRFSGRQFSNSRSEMNVSTLELGDSALYLCASSFWTSGSTDTQYFGPGTRLTVL.

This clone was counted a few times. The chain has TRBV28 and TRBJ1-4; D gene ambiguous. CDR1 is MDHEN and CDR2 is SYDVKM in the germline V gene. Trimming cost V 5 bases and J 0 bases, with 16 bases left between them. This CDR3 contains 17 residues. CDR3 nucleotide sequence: TGTGCCAGCAGTCCCGCGGGCGCAAGGGCAACTAATGAAAAACTGTTTTTT. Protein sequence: CASSPAGARATNEKLFF.